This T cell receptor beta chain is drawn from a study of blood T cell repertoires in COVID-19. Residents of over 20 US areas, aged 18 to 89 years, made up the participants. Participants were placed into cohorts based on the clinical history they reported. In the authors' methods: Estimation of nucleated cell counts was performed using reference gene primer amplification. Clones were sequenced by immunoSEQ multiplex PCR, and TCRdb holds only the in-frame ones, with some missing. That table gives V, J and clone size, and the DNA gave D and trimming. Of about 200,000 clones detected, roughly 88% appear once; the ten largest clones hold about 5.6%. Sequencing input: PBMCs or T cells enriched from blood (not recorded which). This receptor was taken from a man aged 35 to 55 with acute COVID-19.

The chain's CDR3 is CASSQEPGQVSEQYF. The CDR3 DNA is TGTGCCAGCAGCCAAGAACCGGGACAGGTGAGCGAGCAGTACTTC. The chain has TRBV4-2 and TRBJ2-7, with 8 bases that match TRBD1. V lost 0 bases and J lost 6; bases outside the gene matches: 7. CDR1 and CDR2 from the germline V gene are LGHNA and YNFKEQ. This CDR3 comprises 15 residues.